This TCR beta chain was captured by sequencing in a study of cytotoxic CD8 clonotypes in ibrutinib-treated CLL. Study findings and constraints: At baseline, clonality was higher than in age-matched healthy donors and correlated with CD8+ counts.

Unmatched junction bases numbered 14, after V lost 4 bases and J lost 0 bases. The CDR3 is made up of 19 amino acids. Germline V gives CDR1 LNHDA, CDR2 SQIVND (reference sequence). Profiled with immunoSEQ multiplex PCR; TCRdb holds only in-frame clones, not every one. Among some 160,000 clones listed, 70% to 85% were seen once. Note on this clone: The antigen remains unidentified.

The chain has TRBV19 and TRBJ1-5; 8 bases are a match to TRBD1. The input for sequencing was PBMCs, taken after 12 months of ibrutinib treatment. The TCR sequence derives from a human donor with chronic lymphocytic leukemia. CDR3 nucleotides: TGTGCCAGTAGTACCCGGGCAGGGCGGGACAGGTATAGCAATCAGCCCCAGCATTTT. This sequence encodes CASSTRAGRDRYSNQPQHF.